This T cell receptor (beta chain) was documented in a study of shared T cell receptors in the human thymus. This clone was seen more than once but under ten times. The table came from immunoSEQ multiplex PCR; TCRdb's copy has only in-frame clones and leaves some out. The repertoire consists of roughly 700,000 clones, with 88% occurring once and the leading ten covering approximately 0.011%. The data were also submitted as part of a second study, on human thymus T cells. That publication notes: Obtained as resections during corrective heart surgery, the thymus tissue was then studied.

Sequencing was done on a sample of thymocytes. The clonotype originates from a boy younger than two with a congenital heart defect.

The CDR3 protein is CASSSENTEAFF. As DNA, the CDR3 is TGTGCCAGCAGCTCAGAAAACACTGAAGCTTTCTTT. The chain couples TRBV6-6 to TRBJ1-1; D unclear. Germline CDR1 and CDR2: MNHNY and SVGAGI (reference sequence). The CDR3 length is 12 residues. The ends were cut back, 6 bases at V and 2 bases at J, with 7 bases in the middle.